This TCR beta chain derives from a study of T cells after yellow fever vaccination. This clonotype has a handful of counts. MiXCR, applied by TCRdb to the 5' RACE reads, yields one record per CDR3 protein. The sample yields just over 300,000 distinct CDR3 sequences, 3.6% seen once. The germline V gene has CDR1 LGHNA and CDR2 YSLEER. The CDR3 is made up of 15 amino acids. The germline V and J ends were trimmed by 6 bases and 3 bases, with 14 bases remaining between them. The V call is TRBV4-3, the J call TRBJ2-2; D might be TRBD1 or TRBD2, each matching 6 bases. The origin of this receptor is a man aged 18-30 years who received the YFV17D yellow fever vaccine. The sequenced sample was PBMCs, obtained on the day of the yellow fever booster vaccination. The CDR3 nucleotides are TGCGCCAGCAGGCTGGACAGCGGGTACACCGGGGAGCTGTTTTTT. Protein product: CASRLDSGYTGELFF.